A single sample gave rise to the 23 T cell receptor beta chains below, sequenced in a study of T cell responses to AZD1222 COVID-19 vaccine. Clones were sequenced by immunoSEQ multiplex PCR, and TCRdb holds only the in-frame ones, with some missing. This sample has some 170,000 clones, with around 89% found just once. This specimen consisted of peripheral blood, obtained 28 days after the second dose of the MenACWY control vaccine. The receptors originated from an adult who received the MenACWY meningococcal vaccine as a control.

The V and J genes are TRBV7-2 and TRBJ2-7; 8 bases agree with TRBD1. The CDR3 runs 14 residues. Germline CDR1 reads SGHTA; CDR2 reads FQGNSA. V trimming: 5 bases; J trimming: 4 bases; junction bases outside the gene matches: 7. The CDR3 region has the DNA TGTGCCAGCAGCGGACAGGGTATAGGTTACGAGCAGTACTTC. Protein: CASSGQGIGYEQYF.

The chain couples TRBV27 to TRBJ1-1; no reliable D call. This CDR3 contains 11 residues. Trimming took 6 bases from V and 5 from J, leaving 7 bases between them. The germline V gene encodes CDR1 MNHEY and CDR2 SMNVEV (reference sequence). DNA for the CDR3: TGTGCCAGCAGAACAAAGACTGAAGCTTTCTTT. Protein sequence: CASRTKTEAFF.

The gene calls are TRBV7-2 and TRBJ1-1; D is unresolved. Trimming pared 1 base from V and 5 bases from J, leaving 8 bases between. Per germline, CDR1 SGHTA and CDR2 FQGNSA. The CDR3 is 13 amino acids. The CDR3 DNA reads as TGTGCCAGCAGCTTAGTAGAAGGGACTGAAGCTTTCTTT. Translated: CASSLVEGTEAFF.

About this clone itself: This specimen includes other DNA sequences encoding the same CDR3. J is TRBJ2-7 and V is TRBV28, with no clear D. The CDR3 consists of 11 residues. In germline, CDR1 is MDHEN, CDR2 SYDVKM. Trimming left V 3 bases short and J 3 bases short, with 3 bases between. In DNA, the CDR3 is TGTGCCAGCAGTTTGGGCTACGAGCAGTACTTC. This encodes CASSLGYEQYF.

V and J are TRBV4-1 and TRBJ1-1; TRBD1 might be the D (5 bases). The germline V gene has CDR1 MGHRA and CDR2 YSYEKL. This CDR3 region has 13 residues. The V end was cut by 0 bases, the J end by 9 bases, with 11 bases between. The CDR3: CASSQEGRAKAFF. The CDR3, as DNA: TGCGCCAGCAGCCAAGAGGGCAGGGCTAAAGCTTTCTTT.

A single count supports this clone. The V and J genes are TRBV27 and TRBJ2-1; TRBD2 might be the D (6 bases). The CDR3 is made up of 13 amino acids. The germline V and J ends were trimmed by 7 bases and 10 bases, with 17 bases remaining between them. Germline V lookup: CDR1 MNHEY, CDR2 SMNVEV (reference sequence). The chain's CDR3 is CASKTSGQGEQFF. The CDR3 coding sequence is TGTGCCAGCAAAACCAGCGGGCAGGGAGAGCAGTTCTTC.

The gene calls are TRBV27 and TRBJ2-6, with D uncertain. The germline gives CDR1 MNHEY, CDR2 SMNVEV (reference sequence). The CDR3 length is 15 residues. V lost 4 bases and J lost 3, with 10 bases in between. The CDR3 DNA is TGTGCCAGCAGTTCCACGGCTTATGGGGCCAACGTCCTGACTTTC. It yields the protein CASSSTAYGANVLTF. Full variable domain (outside the CDR3, taken from reference TRBV27 and TRBJ2-6): EAQVTQNPRYLITVTGKKLTVTCSQNMNHEYMSWYRQDPGLGLRQIYYSMNVEVTDKGDVPEGYKVSRKEKRNFPLILESPSPNQTSLYFCASSSTAYGANVLTFGAGSRLTVL.

V is TRBV6-4 and J is TRBJ2-3; 9 nucleotides agree with TRBD2. This CDR3 has 16 residues. Germline trimming cut 2 bases from V and 2 bases from J; bases unmatched to any gene: 5. CDR1 is MRHNA, CDR2 SNTAGT, per germline. This CDR3 is CASSDLAGPSTDTQYF. CDR3 nucleotide sequence: TGTGCCAGCAGTGACCTAGCGGGACCTTCCACAGATACGCAGTATTTT.

The chain carries TRBV28 and TRBJ2-7; 7 bases line up with TRBD1. V gave up 4 bases and J gave up 5 bases; unmatched junction bases: 11. Per the germline V gene, CDR1 is MDHEN and CDR2 is SYDVKM. The CDR3 has 15 residues. This CDR3 is CASSSIARGRNEQYF. In nucleotides, the CDR3 is TGTGCCAGCAGTTCGATCGCGAGGGGGCGAAACGAGCAGTACTTC. The full variable domain, completed using reference TRBV28 and TRBJ2-7, is DVKVTQSSRYLVKRTGEKVFLECVQDMDHENMFWYRQDPGLGLRLIYFSYDVKMKEKGDIPEGYSVSREKKERFSLILESASTNQTSMYLCASSSIARGRNEQYFGPGTRLTVT.

This clone was detected once. J is TRBJ2-7 and V is TRBV30, with 9 bases identical to TRBD1. The junction had 2 bases not matched to a gene; V was cut back by 2 bases and J by 3 bases. This CDR3 is built from 13 residues. The germline V gene encodes CDR1 GTSNPN and CDR2 SVGIG (reference sequence). CDR3 protein: CAWSRDRDYEQYF. As DNA, the CDR3 is TGTGCCTGGAGTAGGGACAGGGACTACGAGCAGTACTTC.

The V and J genes are TRBV28 and TRBJ1-4; D gene unclear. The CDR3 consists of 14 residues. The V gene's germline CDR1 is MDHEN and CDR2 SYDVKM. Trimming pared 3 bases from V and 11 bases from J, leaving 16 bases between. The CDR3 DNA is TGTGCCAGCAGTTTCAAGCCCCCGACTGGGAAACTGTTTTTT. Residues: CASSFKPPTGKLFF.

V is TRBV5-4 and J is TRBJ2-7; TRBD2 aligns across 13 bases. Germline V gene data show CDR1 as SGHNT and CDR2 as YYREEE (reference sequence). The CDR3 has 15 amino acids. The V segment lost 4 bases and the J segment 7 bases; nucleotides outside the gene matches: 8. The CDR3 spells CASSGGLAGPWEQYF. The DNA for the CDR3 is TGTGCCAGCAGCGGGGGACTAGCGGGACCATGGGAGCAGTACTTC. The variable domain in full, completed from reference TRBV5-4 and TRBJ2-7, reads ETGVTQSPTHLIKTRGQQVTLRCSSQSGHNTVSWYQQALGQGPQFIFQYYREEENGRGNFPPRFSGLQFPNYSSELNVNALELDDSALYLCASSGGLAGPWEQYFGPGTRLTVT.

V is TRBV28 and J is TRBJ1-5; D is ambiguous. Germline V gene data show CDR1 as MDHEN and CDR2 as SYDVKM. The CDR3 consists of 12 residues. With 6 bases removed from V and 8 bases from J, the gap between germline ends came to 11 bases. In DNA, the CDR3 is TGTGCCAGCAGGGAAGCGGCGAAGCCCCAGCATTTT. Translated, it gives CASREAAKPQHF.

This clone occurred once. This sequence joins TRBV2 and TRBJ1-2; D is unresolved. The CDR3 is 13 amino acids. The V gene lost 0 bases and the J gene lost 8 bases, with 10 bases spanning the gap. The germline V gene has CDR1 SNHLY and CDR2 FYNNEI. The CDR3 spells CASSEARTEGYTF. The CDR3 DNA sequence: TGTGCCAGCAGTGAAGCGCGGACGGAAGGCTACACCTTC. Full variable domain (outside the CDR3, taken from reference TRBV2 and TRBJ1-2): EPEVTQTPSHQVTQMGQEVILRCVPISNHLYFYWYRQILGQKVEFLVSFYNNEISEKSEIFDDQFSVERPDGSNFTLKIRSTKLEDSAMYFCASSEARTEGYTFGSGTRLTVV.

The gene calls are TRBV29-1 and TRBJ2-1; tentatively, D is TRBD2 (5 bases). V dropped 5 bases and J dropped 10 bases, with 12 bases sitting between them. The CDR3 has 11 residues. Germline assignment: CDR1 SQVTM and CDR2 ANQGSEA. The CDR3 spells CSVRGSREQFF. CDR3 in DNA: TGCAGCGTTAGAGGGAGCCGCGAGCAGTTCTTC.

The CDR3 is CASRGGQNTGELFF. The CDR3, as DNA: TGTGCCAGCAGGGGGGGGCAGAACACCGGGGAGCTGTTTTTT. The chain combines TRBV6-5 with TRBJ2-2; D might be TRBD2 (7 bases). The CDR3 contains 14 residues. The V end lost 6 bases, the J end lost 1 base, and 9 bases lay between the germline ends. Germline CDR1 is MNHEY and CDR2 is SVGAGI.

The chain is built from TRBV19 and TRBJ1-1, with D unclear. CDR1 is LNHDA, CDR2 SQIVND, per germline (reference sequence). Trimming pared 3 bases from V and 1 base from J, leaving 6 bases between. This CDR3 is 13 amino acids long. DNA for the CDR3: TGTGCCAGTAGTATGAATAAGAACACTGAAGCTTTCTTT. This gives the protein CASSMNKNTEAFF.

The chain carries TRBV6-1 and TRBJ1-2, with a tentative D call TRBD1 (5 bases). CDR3 length: 15 amino acids. The germline CDR1 and CDR2 sequences are MNHNS and SASEGT. Trimming pared 2 bases from V and 0 bases from J, leaving 10 bases between. The CDR3 nucleotides are TGTGCCAGCAGTGAAAAAGGGACTTCTAACTATGGCTACACCTTC. Its protein product is CASSEKGTSNYGYTF.

The chain recombines TRBV5-6 with TRBJ1-1; D is undetermined. There are 12 residues in the CDR3. Germline V gene data show CDR1 as SGHDT and CDR2 as YYEEEE. Between the trimmed V and J ends, which lost 2 bases and 4 bases, there was a span of 6 bases. The CDR3 DNA follows: TGTGCCAGCAGCTTCGGAACCACTGAAGCTTTCTTT. It encodes CASSFGTTEAFF.

The V gene is TRBV7-2, the J gene TRBJ1-2; D gene ambiguous. Trimming cost V 1 base and J 8 bases, with 14 bases left between them. The CDR3 has 14 residues. From germline, CDR1 is SGHTA and CDR2 FQGNSA. The CDR3 DNA reads as TGTGCCAGCAGCTTAGTGTTTCACGGCCAGGGCTACACCTTC. Residues: CASSLVFHGQGYTF.

This clone appeared once. No DNA is shown, since the ends of the CDR3 on it are uncertain; the CDR3 is the one TCRdb lists. The chain's CDR3 is CASSLVGQGTDTF. The chain has TRBV5-4 and TRBJ1-2; the table gives TRBD1 as D, unverified against the DNA. Inclusive of both ends, the CDR3 amounts to 13 amino acids. Per the germline V gene, CDR1 is SGHNT and CDR2 is YYREEE (reference sequence).

This chain links TRBV7-9 with TRBJ2-1; tentative D call: TRBD1 (6 bases). There are 15 residues in the CDR3. Trimming cost V 3 bases and J 4 bases, with 13 bases left between them. CDR1 is SEHNR, CDR2 FQNEAQ, per germline (reference sequence). The CDR3, as DNA: TGTGCCAGCAGCTTGGACAGCGGATGGTACAATGAGCAGTTCTTC. This encodes CASSLDSGWYNEQFF.

The rearrangement joins TRBV10-3 to TRBJ1-5; D is ambiguous. The V gene's germline CDR1 is ENHRY and CDR2 SYGVKD. The CDR3 runs 15 residues. With 0 bases removed from V and 6 bases from J, the gap between germline ends came to 12 bases. CDR3 DNA sequence: TGTGCCATCAGTGAGTCGATCCGTATAGGTCAGCCCCAGCATTTT. Residues: CAISESIRIGQPQHF.